The sequence of this TCR beta chain was determined in a study of CD8 T cells in ankylosing spondylitis (TCRdb year 2017). A note on the overall study: The study profiled T cell receptor beta repertoires in healthy donors and ankylosing spondylitis patients to find disease-linked TCR variants. The full study cohort was made up of about 24 ankylosing spondylitis patients and 108 healthy donors. Samples of peripheral blood were taken, and for ankylosing spondylitis patients, synovial fluid was collected as well. What the work shows at the level of the full study, not this receptor alone: Blood from ankylosing spondylitis patients appeared to be characterized by a TCR beta motif composed of several highly homologous amino acid variants. The disease-linked clones were reported to be significantly enriched in matched synovial fluid samples from ankylosing spondylitis patients. Some TCR beta motif variants had previously been reported in synovial fluid and blood of reactive arthritis patients, which suggested common disease-initiation mechanisms. In peripheral blood, the disease-linked clones were found at relatively low frequencies and had a CD8+ phenotype.

V was cut back by 8 bases and J by 0 bases, leaving a gap of 18 bases between them. The CDR3 runs 16 amino acids, cysteine and phenylalanine included. This entry keeps only the CDR3 DNA: 48 bases, framed from base 1. Per the germline V gene, MNHNS is the CDR1 and SASEGT is the CDR2. Sequencing was performed on an Illumina HiSeq 2500. Quantitative 5'-RACE with molecular barcodes was the method used to prepare the TCR beta libraries. The original pipeline was this. Disease-linked TCR variants were identified with a new computational method built on a probabilistic model of VDJ rearrangement. TCRdb's own reprocessing of the public reads used fastp at Q25 and MiXCR and kept productive beta chains. Rows merge per CDR3 protein into single entries with the most common DNA and genes. The V and J calls reflect TCRdb's pipeline rather than the authors' work. The sample includes approximately 130,000 distinct CDR3 sequences, with about an eighth observed a single time. About 3.8% of the sample is in the top ten clones.

This clonotype was observed many times. Its binding antigen is unknown. Qualities for individual bases were not recorded, and no much larger clone is one base off. Sequencing used blood, either unsorted or a sorted T cell fraction (not recorded which). Recombination joined TRBV6-1 with TRBJ2-3, with TRBD2 tentatively as D gene (6 bases match). The origin of this receptor is a female donor with ankylosing spondylitis or in good health (not recorded which). The CDR3 is CASGTYGGGSTDTQYF. The bases read TGTGCCAGCGGTACCTACGGGGGTGGTAGCACAGATACGCAGTATTTT.